This T cell receptor (beta chain) emerged from a study of blood T cell repertoires in COVID-19. Whole-study context: Material from acute and convalescent COVID-19 was sourced from the United States, Italy and Spain. From T cells, B-cell-depleted T cells, or PBMCs came the material, which was cDNA or gDNA.

In germline, CDR1 is SNHLY, CDR2 FYNNEI. With 6 bases removed from V and 2 bases from J, the gap between germline ends came to 19 bases. The CDR3 has 16 residues. Original processing methods: By means of reference gene primer amplification, nucleated cell counts were estimated. Only in-frame clones appear in the TCRdb table, and some are missing; sequencing was by immunoSEQ multiplex PCR. The V and J calls and clone size are taken from that table; D and trimming were inferred from the DNA. The table shows about 200,000 clones, with 80% to 90% occurring only once. The sample comprised peripheral blood. This TCR came from a man aged 25 to 45 who had recovered from COVID-19. This chain connects TRBV2 to TRBJ2-5, with a tentative D call TRBD2 (7 bases). The CDR3 sequence is CASRDGGHPSQETQYF. The CDR3 nucleotides read TGTGCCAGCAGAGACGGGGGGCACCCTTCTCAAGAGACCCAGTACTTC.